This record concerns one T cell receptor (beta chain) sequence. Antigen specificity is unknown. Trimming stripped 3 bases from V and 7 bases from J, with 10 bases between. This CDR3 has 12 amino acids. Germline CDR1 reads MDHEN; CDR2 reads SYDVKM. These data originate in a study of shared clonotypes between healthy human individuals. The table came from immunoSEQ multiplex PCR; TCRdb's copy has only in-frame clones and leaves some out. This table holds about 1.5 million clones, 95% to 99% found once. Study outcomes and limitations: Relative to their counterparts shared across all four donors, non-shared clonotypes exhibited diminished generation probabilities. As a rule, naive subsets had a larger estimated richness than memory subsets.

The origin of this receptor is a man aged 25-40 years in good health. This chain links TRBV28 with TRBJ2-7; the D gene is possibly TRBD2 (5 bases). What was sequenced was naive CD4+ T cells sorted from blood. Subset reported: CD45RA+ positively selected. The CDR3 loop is CASSLVAREQYF. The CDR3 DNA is TGTGCCAGCAGTTTGGTAGCGAGGGAGCAGTACTTC.